This TCR beta chain originates from a study of blood T cell repertoires in COVID-19 (dated by TCRdb to 2020 to 2022). At the level of the whole study: Samples from collaborators originated in the United States, Italy and Spain and spanned both the acute and convalescent phases of COVID-19. The material from the prospective study consisted of cDNA or gDNA derived from T cells, B-cell-depleted T cells, or PBMCs. The dataset comprised deeply sampled blood TCRbeta repertoires from subjects exposed to, actively infected with, or recovered from COVID-19. A freely available public database, intended as a resource for researchers studying the immune response to SARS-CoV-2, is where the repertoires were released. Samples were obtained from the ongoing ImmuneRACE study (first 160 participants) and from 1,254 subjects provided by 6 global collaborators. The sample metadata nearly always contained a de-identified subject ID, COVID-19 status, age in years and sex. Where HLA class I and class II types were available, the types were taken from metadata supplied by the sample provider, not from assay-based typing. The investigation overall reported the following: The amount of clinical and demographic metadata varied by source and participant and was provided uncurated.

For this clone: Its recognized antigen is unknown. Per-base qualities were not stored, and no clone one base away is much larger.

TCRbeta CDR3 regions were amplified from genomic DNA by means of the immunoSEQ Assay, a bias-controlled multiplex PCR. The paper's processing steps were these. Nucleated cell counts per sample were estimated from amplification of reference gene primers within the assay. Sequence reads were collapsed and filtered to measure the absolute abundance of every unique TCRbeta CDR3 rearrangement. Productive Simpson clonality was computed per sample as the square root of Simpson's diversity index over productive rearrangements. TCRdb retrieved this table from immuneACCESS and kept in-frame rearrangements only. Not all clones are present; in checked studies, unresolved V genes account for under half, and no reason is known for the remainder. The V and J calls and clone size come from that table; D and trimming were worked out from the DNA. Across this sample there are about 190,000 clones, with around four fifths seen only once. 2.5% to 3% of the sample lies in the top ten.

Whole blood was collected in K2EDTA tubes by collaborating institutions according to the institutions' own protocols. Collaborator samples were shipped for TCRbeta analysis as frozen whole blood, isolated PBMCs, or DNA extracted from either sample type. Measured from the cysteine to the phenylalanine, the CDR3 is 16 residues long. The entry retains the CDR3 DNA only, 48 bases that are in frame from base 1. At the junction V is shortened by 4 bases and J by 1 base, with 14 bases in between. CDR1 and CDR2, per the germline V gene, are MDHEN and SYDVKM. Recombination connected TRBV28 to TRBJ1-3, with the D gene not clear enough to name. This TCR came from an elderly woman with active or convalescent COVID-19. Sample: peripheral blood. The DNA reads as follows: TGTGCCAGCAGTTCCCCAGCAGGCTCATCTGGAAACACCATATATTTT. This translates into CASSSPAGSSGNTIYF. Outside the CDR3, residues come from the reference TRBV28 and TRBJ1-3 proteins, so the full variable domain is: DVKVTQSSRYLVKRTGEKVFLECVQDMDHENMFWYRQDPGLGLRLIYFSYDVKMKEKGDIPEGYSVSREKKERFSLILESASTNQTSMYLCASSSPAGSSGNTIYFGEGSWLTVV.